Each of the 29 T cell receptor beta chains below was sequenced from the same sample in a study of shared clonotypes between healthy human individuals (TCRdb year 2020). Library prep was done by the immunoSEQ multiplex PCR assay. TCRdb took over this immuneACCESS table, retaining in-frame rearrangements with V and J assigned. Such tables are incomplete; in checked studies, under half of the missing clones stem from an unresolved V gene, and the remainder is unexplained. For this sample there are around 700,000 clones; about 78% appear just once. Clones ranked in the top ten supply about 1.7% of the sample. The sequenced sample consisted of memory CD4+ T cells sorted from blood. This sample's cell subset or site label indicates: CD45RA-negative fraction. The receptors were gathered from a woman aged 25 to 45 in good health.

The chain couples TRBV19 to TRBJ1-5; D is unclear. V was clipped by 4 bases and J by 0 bases, with 16 bases between them. Germline V gene data show CDR1 as LNHDA and CDR2 as SQIVND (reference sequence). This CDR3 has 17 amino acids. The CDR3, as DNA: TGTGCCAGTAGTACCCCGAAAGACGGCTATAGCAATCAGCCCCAGCATTTT. Protein: CASSTPKDGYSNQPQHF.

This clone was detected a few times. The chain uses TRBV10-1 and TRBJ1-2; D gene ambiguous. The V gene lost 8 bases and the J gene lost 3 bases, with 13 bases spanning the gap. Germline values: CDR1 WNHNN, CDR2 SYGVQD (reference sequence). This CDR3 contains 13 residues. CDR3 residues: CASSSAADYGYTF. The CDR3 DNA reads TGCGCCAGCTCCAGTGCGGCTGACTATGGCTACACCTTC.

The chain employs TRBV10-3 and TRBJ2-6, with a tentative D call TRBD2 (6 bases). The CDR3 extends over 18 amino acids. V lost 2 bases and J 0 bases, leaving 14 bases between the germline ends. The germline V gene has CDR1 ENHRY and CDR2 SYGVKD. Written as DNA, the CDR3 is TGTGCCATCAGTGAGAAGAGGGACTCAATCTCTGGGGCCAACGTCCTGACTTTC. Translated: CAISEKRDSISGANVLTF.

This chain links TRBV5-4 with TRBJ2-7; no firm D call. Germline-derived CDR1 and CDR2 are SGHNT and YYREEE (reference sequence). The ends were cut back, 4 bases at V and 0 bases at J, with 11 bases in the middle. The length of the CDR3 is 14 residues. The DNA of the CDR3 is TGTGCCAGCAGCAGTAGCCTTAGCTCCTACGAGCAGTACTTC. Translating gives CASSSSLSSYEQYF. Together with reference TRBV5-4 and TRBJ2-7, the CDR3 gives the full variable domain: ETGVTQSPTHLIKTRGQQVTLRCSSQSGHNTVSWYQQALGQGPQFIFQYYREEENGRGNFPPRFSGLQFPNYSSELNVNALELDDSALYLCASSSSLSSYEQYFGPGTRLTVT.

This clone was detected only a few times. The genes are TRBV9 and TRBJ2-2; D is unclear. Germline V gene data show CDR1 as SGDLS and CDR2 as YYNGEE. This CDR3 is built from 15 residues. V was pared by 0 bases and J by 1 base, with 7 bases between. The CDR3 DNA reads as TGTGCCAGCAGCGTAGGTTCAGAGAACACCGGGGAGCTGTTTTTT. It codes for CASSVGSENTGELFF.

The chain is built from TRBV7-2 and TRBJ2-1; unclear D gene. The V end was cut by 4 bases, the J end by 3 bases, with 7 bases between. CDR1 is SGHTA and CDR2 is FQGNSA in the germline V gene. The length of the CDR3 is 13 residues. As DNA, the CDR3 is TGTGCCAGCAGCTGGCAGCGCTACAATGAGCAGTTCTTC. Translated: CASSWQRYNEQFF.

The chain is built from TRBV14 and TRBJ1-5; a weak D match, TRBD1 (6 bases). Trimming took off 5 bases at V and 9 bases at J, with 17 bases between the two ends. This CDR3 spans 14 amino acids. Germline loops: CDR1 SGHDN, CDR2 FVKESK. The CDR3 bases are TGTGCCAGCAGCAAAGGAGCAGGGGTCGCGCCCCAGCATTTT. Translation gives CASSKGAGVAPQHF.

V and J are TRBV4-1 and TRBJ2-5, with 11 bases identical to TRBD2. Gene TRBJ2-7 matches the end of the DNA better, so the J call may be wrong. Germline V gene data show CDR1 as MGHRA and CDR2 as YSYEKL. The CDR3 length is 14 residues. The CDR3 sequence is CASRGTSGSSEQYF. As DNA, the CDR3 is TGCGCCAGCAGGGGGACTAGCGGTAGTTCCGAGCAGTACTTC.

The V call is TRBV10-3, the J call TRBJ2-7; perhaps D is TRBD1 or TRBD2 (5 bases each). This CDR3 spans 14 amino acids. The germline gives CDR1 ENHRY, CDR2 SYGVKD. V lost 2 bases, J lost 2 bases, and 10 bases lay in between. The chain's CDR3 is CAISEDGGAYEQYF. Here the CDR3 DNA reads TGTGCCATCAGTGAGGATGGGGGAGCCTACGAGCAGTACTTC.

The genes are TRBV5-1 and TRBJ2-7, with 13 bases matching TRBD2. This CDR3 has 15 amino acids. Germline V gives CDR1 SGHRS, CDR2 YFSETQ. Trimming cost V 4 bases and J 5 bases; bases outside gene matches: 6. The CDR3 nucleotides are TGCGCCAGCAGCCCAATACTAGCGGGAGGGCACGAGCAGTACTTC. Amino acid sequence: CASSPILAGGHEQYF.

V and J are TRBV5-1 and TRBJ2-1; 7 bases line up with TRBD1. Germline V gives CDR1 SGHRS, CDR2 YFSETQ. The CDR3 sequence is 15 residues long. V was pared by 5 bases and J by 3 bases, with 8 bases of the junction left unmatched. CDR3 amino acids: CASSKGDRDYNEQFF. In DNA, the CDR3 is TGCGCCAGCAGTAAGGGAGACAGGGACTACAATGAGCAGTTCTTC.

A remark on this clone: With only one base between it and a far larger clone, this is likely a read error. Other DNA sequences in the sample encode the same CDR3. The chain combines TRBV7-2 with TRBJ1-4; 10 bases fit TRBD1. V lost 5 bases and J lost 8; bases outside the gene matches: 5. In germline, CDR1 is SGHTA, CDR2 FQGNSA. This CDR3 is 14 amino acids long. The CDR3 DNA sequence: TGTGCCAGCAGCCGGGGACAGGGGAACGAAAAACTGTTTTTT. Amino acid sequence: CASSRGQGNEKLFF.

The genes are TRBV5-6 and TRBJ1-2; no reliable D call. Germline V lookup: CDR1 SGHDT, CDR2 YYEEEE. The V end lost 4 bases, the J end lost 2 bases, and 12 bases lay between the germline ends. The CDR3 consists of 14 residues. CDR3 residues: CASSPQTANYGYTF. The CDR3 nucleotides read TGTGCCAGCAGCCCACAAACAGCGAACTATGGCTACACCTTC.

The CDR3 loop is CASSYSPAESTDTQYF. As DNA, the CDR3 is TGTGCCAGCAGTTACTCGCCTGCGGAGAGCACAGATACGCAGTATTTT. J is TRBJ2-3 and V is TRBV6-5; D gene ambiguous. Deletions cut 0 bases from V and 0 bases from J, with 10 bases between. Germline V lookup: CDR1 MNHEY, CDR2 SVGAGI. The CDR3 is made up of 16 amino acids.

The chain carries TRBV7-3 and TRBJ2-6; D unclear. Germline V gene data show CDR1 as SGHTA and CDR2 as FQGTGA. The CDR3 is made up of 16 amino acids. V shed 1 base and J shed 4 bases, with 11 bases lying between them. This CDR3 reads CASSLNGKPGANVLTF. The CDR3 DNA follows: TGTGCCAGCAGCTTAAACGGCAAACCCGGGGCCAACGTCCTGACTTTC.

The CDR3 nucleotides read TGTGCCAGCAGTGGTCGGCTTTGGACCGGATTAGCCGGGGAGCTGTTTTTT. Amino acids: CASSGRLWTGLAGELFF. V usage is TRBV28 and J usage is TRBJ2-2; D not resolved. The CDR3 totals 17 residues. V was cut by 5 bases and J by 6 bases, with 22 bases left in between. Looked up from germline, CDR1 is MDHEN and CDR2 is SYDVKM.

The J gene is TRBJ2-1, the V gene TRBV4-1; the match to TRBD2 covers 7 bases. J lost 9 bases, V lost 2 bases, and 10 bases had no gene match. Germline CDR1 is MGHRA and CDR2 is YSYEKL. This CDR3 region has 15 residues. The DNA for the CDR3 is TGCGCCAGCAGCCAATTTGAGGGAGGGCCGGGTGAGCAGTTCTTC. It yields the protein CASSQFEGGPGEQFF.

The DNA of the CDR3 is TGCGCCAGCAGCCAAGACCCCCTTCCGGGAACTGAAGCTTTCTTT. Its protein is CASSQDPLPGTEAFF. This chain uses TRBV4-1 with TRBJ1-1, with no clear D. The V end was cut by 0 bases, the J end by 5 bases, with 13 bases between. Germline loops: CDR1 MGHRA, CDR2 YSYEKL. There are 15 residues in the CDR3.

V usage is TRBV30 and J usage is TRBJ2-5, with a possible D match to TRBD1 (6 bases). CDR3 length equals 11 residues. V dropped 3 bases and J dropped 11 bases, with 13 bases sitting between them. Per germline, CDR1 GTSNPN and CDR2 SVGIG (reference sequence). The CDR3 DNA is TGTGCCTGGAGCAGGGGTTGGGAGCAGTACTTC. It encodes CAWSRGWEQYF.

The chain recombines TRBV6-6 with TRBJ2-1, with D perhaps being TRBD1 or TRBD2 (5 bases each). Germline lookup yields CDR1 MNHNY and CDR2 SVGAGI (reference sequence). The CDR3 sequence is 13 residues long. V was cut by 5 bases and J by 12 bases, with 17 bases left in between. The CDR3 coding sequence is TGTGCCAGCAGTCTGGGACCCCGGTGGGGGCAGTTCTTC. This translates into CASSLGPRWGQFF.

The chain has TRBV5-1 and TRBJ2-5; D is uncertain. The CDR3 is 13 residues long. The V end was cut by 3 bases, the J end by 0 bases, with 6 bases between. Per germline, CDR1 SGHRS and CDR2 YFSETQ. CDR3 protein: CASSSRNQETQYF. DNA of the CDR3: TGCGCCAGCAGCTCGAGAAACCAAGAGACCCAGTACTTC.

As concerns this clone: Other DNA sequences in this sample translate to the same CDR3. The chain uses TRBV2 and TRBJ2-1; 10 nucleotides align to TRBD2. The CDR3 covers 14 residues. Germline CDR1 SNHLY, CDR2 FYNNEI. Trimming at V came to 2 bases and at J to 9 bases, leaving 4 bases not matched to a gene. The CDR3 DNA reads TGTGCCAGCAGTGAACTAGCGGGAGTGGGTGAGCAGTTCTTC. This sequence encodes CASSELAGVGEQFF.

The V call is TRBV6-1, the J call TRBJ2-7; possibly TRBD1 or TRBD2 for D (5 bases each). This CDR3 is built from 13 residues. V was trimmed by 5 bases and J by 6 bases, leaving 14 bases between them. Germline V gene sequence: CDR1 MNHNS, CDR2 SASEGT. The CDR3 here is CASSPRDLGEQYF. DNA for the CDR3: TGTGCCAGCAGTCCACGGGACCTGGGCGAGCAGTACTTC.

CDR3 region: CASTRSGSYNEQFF. CDR3 DNA: TGTGCCAGCACTAGGAGCGGCTCCTACAATGAGCAGTTCTTC. This chain joins TRBV27 and TRBJ2-1, with D possibly being TRBD2 (5 bases). The CDR3 spans 14 residues. CDR1 is MNHEY, CDR2 SMNVEV, per germline (reference sequence). Trimming stripped 7 bases from V and 0 bases from J, with 10 bases between.

The V and J genes are TRBV19 and TRBJ2-2; 8 bases are shared with TRBD1. Germline CDR1 LNHDA, CDR2 SQIVND (reference sequence). The CDR3 is made up of 14 amino acids. V shed 5 bases, J shed 3 bases, and the junction held 2 bases outside the gene matches. CDR3: CASSRDRYTGELFF. The DNA of the CDR3 is TGTGCCAGTAGTCGGGACAGGTACACCGGGGAGCTGTTTTTT.

This clone was picked up a small number of times. The DNA of the CDR3 is TGCGCCAGCAGTGAGCCCGGACTTTCCAATGAGCAGTTCTTC. It specifies CASSEPGLSNEQFF. This chain joins TRBV10-2 and TRBJ2-1; possible D gene TRBD2, 5 bases. This CDR3 spans 14 amino acids. In germline, CDR1 is WSHSY, CDR2 SAAADI. The V gene lost 2 bases and the J gene lost 6 bases, with 11 bases spanning the gap.

This clone came up once. The gene calls are TRBV19 and TRBJ1-2; D is ambiguous. The CDR3 loop spans 17 amino acids. Germline assignment: CDR1 LNHDA and CDR2 SQIVND (reference sequence). Trimming removed 1 base at V and 0 bases at J, with 15 bases between. CDR3 sequence reads: CASSIGQDGYANYGYTF. The CDR3 coding sequence is TGTGCCAGTAGTATAGGTCAGGACGGATACGCTAACTATGGCTACACCTTC.

This sequence joins TRBV28 and TRBJ2-1; TRBD2 agrees at 12 bases. The CDR3 has 16 amino acids. The V segment lost 5 bases and the J segment 8 bases; nucleotides outside the gene matches: 10. Germline-derived CDR1 and CDR2 are MDHEN and SYDVKM. The CDR3 reads CASSPPTSGRGDEQFF. For the CDR3, the DNA is TGTGCCAGCAGTCCTCCGACTAGCGGGAGAGGCGATGAGCAGTTCTTC.

On this clone: At the DNA level, this CDR3 is encoded by other sequences in the same sample as well. The chain links TRBV19 to TRBJ2-1, with a tentative D call TRBD2 (5 bases). The V gene's germline CDR1 is LNHDA and CDR2 SQIVND (reference sequence). The CDR3 extends over 14 amino acids. The germline V and J ends were trimmed by 6 bases and 1 base, with 10 bases remaining between them. CDR3 sequence (DNA): TGTGCCAGTAGAACCAGCGGATCCTACAATGAGCAGTTCTTC. This codes for CASRTSGSYNEQFF.